Shown below are 24 T cell receptor beta chains from a single sample sequenced in a study of T cells in Graves' hyperthyroidism and ophthalmopathy. Amplified regions were TCR beta CDR3 sequences from RNA transcripts. A first-round RT-PCR of the TCR CDR3 used the HTBI primer set. Each CDR3 protein gets one entry after TCRdb re-called the multiplex PCR reads with MiXCR. This table has a few hundred thousand distinct CDR3 sequences, more than 15% appearing once. Sample: blood. The receptors were sampled from a woman aged 35 to 49 with Graves' ophthalmopathy.

The chain uses TRBV29-1 and TRBJ2-7; 13 bases map to TRBD2. CDR1 and CDR2 from the germline V gene are SQVTM and ANQGSEA. This CDR3 is 16 amino acids long. V dropped 5 bases and J dropped 2; count of bases not matched to a gene: 9. DNA of the CDR3: TGCAGCGTTACCGGGACTAGCGGGAAGGGTGCCTACGAGCAGTACTTC. Translating gives CSVTGTSGKGAYEQYF.

This clonotype was picked up a small number of times. V is TRBV4-2 and J is TRBJ2-7; TRBD2 aligns across 8 bases. V shed 4 bases, J shed 2 bases, and the junction held 7 bases outside the gene matches. CDR1 is LGHNA, CDR2 YNFKEQ, per germline. The CDR3 is made up of 15 amino acids. The chain's CDR3 is CASSPSGGNPYEQYF. In DNA, the CDR3 is TGTGCCAGCAGCCCAAGCGGGGGAAATCCCTACGAGCAGTACTTC.

This clonotype was seen only a few times. The chain employs TRBV3-1 and TRBJ2-2, with D hard to call. The germline V gene encodes CDR1 LGHDT and CDR2 YNNKEL (reference sequence). There are 13 residues in the CDR3. The germline V and J ends were trimmed by 1 base and 7 bases, with 7 bases remaining between them. The CDR3 DNA follows: TGTGCCAGCAGCCAAGCCAGTTTCGGGGAGCTGTTTTTT. It yields the protein CASSQASFGELFF. The full variable domain, with the rest looked up from reference TRBV3-1 and TRBJ2-2, is DTAVSQTPKYLVTQMGNDKSIKCEQNLGHDTMYWYKQDSKKFLKIMFSYNNKELIINETVPNRFSPKSPDKAHLNLHINSLELGDSAVYFCASSQASFGELFFGEGSRLTVL.

Details on this clonotype: Possible read error: a much larger clone is one base away. The rearrangement links TRBV4-1 to TRBJ2-7; 7 nucleotides align to TRBD1. CDR1 MGHRA and CDR2 YSYEKL come from the germline V gene. The CDR3 consists of 14 residues. J gave up 7 bases and V 6 bases, and 12 bases lay outside the gene matches. The CDR3 nucleotides read TGCGCCAGCAGTCCCCCGACAGGGTCGGGAGAGCAGTACTTC. Translation: CASSPPTGSGEQYF.

This clonotype appeared a single time. The rearrangement links TRBV19 to TRBJ2-2; 11 positions match TRBD2. The germline gives CDR1 LNHDA, CDR2 SQIVND (reference sequence). The CDR3 runs to 15 residues. The trim removed 6 bases at V and 5 bases at J, leaving 5 bases unmatched. CDR3 amino acids: CASSTSGRWTGELFF. The CDR3 DNA sequence: TGTGCCAGTAGCACTAGCGGGAGATGGACCGGGGAGCTGTTTTTT.

DNA for the CDR3: TGCAGTGCTAGAGAGATAGCGGGAGGCCGCGGGACGCAGTATTTT. Protein sequence: CSAREIAGGRGTQYF. V and J are TRBV20-1 and TRBJ2-3; 10 nucleotides agree with TRBD2. Germline V gene lookup returns CDR1 DFQATT and CDR2 SNEGSKA (reference sequence). This CDR3 has 15 residues. The J segment lost 9 bases and the V segment lost 0 bases, leaving 9 bases of the junction unmatched.

The chain carries TRBV9 and TRBJ1-3; the D is unclear. Germline CDR1 is SGDLS and CDR2 is YYNGEE. This CDR3 is built from 16 residues. V dropped 0 bases and J dropped 5 bases, with 15 bases sitting between them. CDR3 amino acids: CASSVEGSSFRNTIYF. The CDR3 DNA reads TGTGCCAGCAGCGTAGAAGGGTCCAGCTTCCGAAACACCATATATTTT.

This clonotype appeared a few times. The chain combines TRBV7-2 with TRBJ2-1, with a possible D match to TRBD2 (6 bases). The CDR3 is 15 amino acids. The germline CDR1 and CDR2 sequences are SGHTA and FQGNSA. Trimming left V 1 base short and J 9 bases short, with 16 bases between. The CDR3 nucleotides read TGTGCCAGCAGCTTAGTGGCTAGCGAGTGGGGTGAGCAGTTCTTC. Amino acid sequence: CASSLVASEWGEQFF.

This clonotype showed up many times. The chain links TRBV6-1 to TRBJ2-2; D remains unclear. The CDR3 is 14 amino acids. V dropped 4 bases and J dropped 0 bases, with 6 bases sitting between them. The germline gives CDR1 MNHNS, CDR2 SASEGT. CDR3 sequence reads: CASSGTPNTGELFF. DNA for the CDR3: TGTGCCAGCAGTGGGACGCCGAACACCGGGGAGCTGTTTTTT.

The chain carries TRBV4-1 and TRBJ2-3, with D uncertain. CDR1 and CDR2 from the germline V gene are MGHRA and YSYEKL. The V end lost 4 bases, the J end lost 3 bases, and 14 bases lay between the germline ends. The CDR3 sequence is 15 residues long. The CDR3 DNA reads as TGCGCCAGCAGCCTTCCCTTTGCCCAAACAGATACGCAGTATTTT. This gives the protein CASSLPFAQTDTQYF.

This clonotype was seen ten or more times. The chain carries TRBV11-2 and TRBJ1-2; D perhaps matches TRBD1 (5 bases). The CDR3 is made up of 14 amino acids. Per germline, CDR1 SGHAT and CDR2 FQNNGV. Trimming stripped 1 base from V and 7 bases from J, with 13 bases between. Written as DNA, the CDR3 is TGTGCCAGCAGCTTAGCCCAGGGTCAGACTGGCTACACCTTC. Its protein product is CASSLAQGQTGYTF.

The chain recombines TRBV6-1 with TRBJ2-5; 9 positions match TRBD1. V dropped 0 bases and J dropped 5; count of bases not matched to a gene: 7. CDR1 is MNHNS and CDR2 is SASEGT in the germline V gene. The CDR3 is made up of 16 amino acids. The CDR3 bases are TGTGCCAGCAGTGAAGCGGTAGGACAGGGGACGGAGACCCAGTACTTC. It yields the protein CASSEAVGQGTETQYF.

This clonotype was picked up one time. This may arise from a read error, as a much more abundant clone is one base away. CDR3 amino acids: CASSSSPGQGVARTDTPYF. The CDR3 nucleotides are TGCGCCAGCAGCTCCAGCCCGGGACAGGGGGTAGCGAGAACAGATACGCCGTATTTT. This chain connects TRBV5-1 to TRBJ2-3; the match to TRBD1 covers 11 bases. Germline assignment: CDR1 SGHRS and CDR2 YFSETQ. The CDR3 is 19 amino acids.

This clonotype was counted ten times or more. The gene calls are TRBV2 and TRBJ1-4; D is ambiguous. Germline values: CDR1 SNHLY, CDR2 FYNNEI. V shed 4 bases and J shed 8 bases, with 14 bases lying between them. This CDR3 is built from 14 residues. The CDR3, as DNA: TGTGCCAGCAGTGGGACCGACAAACGAGAAAAACTGTTTTTT. Encoded protein: CASSGTDKREKLFF.

In its sample, this clonotype was seen a few times. The chain joins TRBV10-2 to TRBJ1-2; no clear D gene. This CDR3 is 14 amino acids long. Germline V lookup: CDR1 WSHSY, CDR2 SAAADI. V lost 6 bases and J lost 3, with 14 bases in between. The CDR3 DNA reads as TGCGCCAGCAGCGACGGACCCAGAGACTATGGCTACACCTTC. Translating it yields CASSDGPRDYGYTF.

This clonotype occurred a few times. The chain recombines TRBV6-6 with TRBJ2-3, with a weak D call TRBD1 (5 bases). The length of the CDR3 is 16 residues. CDR1 MNHNY and CDR2 SVGAGI come from the germline V gene (reference sequence). V was pared by 0 bases and J by 4 bases, with 14 bases between. The CDR3 sequence: CASSYSGRVGADTQYF. CDR3 nucleotide sequence: TGTGCCAGCAGTTACTCCGGCAGGGTAGGCGCAGATACGCAGTATTTT.

The chain couples TRBV7-2 to TRBJ2-1; TRBD2 aligns across 9 bases. Germline V gene sequence: CDR1 SGHTA, CDR2 FQGNSA. This CDR3 has 14 residues. Written as DNA, the CDR3 is TGTGCTACCTCTGTTCTAGCGGGATACAATGAGCAGTTCTTC. Its translation: CATSVLAGYNEQFF.

In this sample, this clonotype turned up many times. The chain uses TRBV2 and TRBJ1-4; the match to TRBD1 covers 7 bases. Germline V gene lookup returns CDR1 SNHLY and CDR2 FYNNEI. The CDR3 runs 15 residues. V lost 6 bases to trimming and J lost 4 bases; unmatched junction nucleotides: 8. The CDR3 spells CASRVTGFDNEKLFF. CDR3 bases: TGTGCCAGCAGGGTGACAGGGTTTGATAATGAAAAACTGTTTTTT.

In this sample, this clonotype turned up many times. The J gene is TRBJ2-7, the V gene TRBV4-1; TRBD2 aligns across 8 bases. CDR3 length: 15 residues. Germline loops: CDR1 MGHRA, CDR2 YSYEKL. After removal of 1 base from V and 3 bases from J, the junction contained 5 bases not matched to a gene. CDR3 coding DNA: TGCGCCAGCAGCCAAGTTGGACTAGCCTACTACGAGCAGTACTTC. Translated: CASSQVGLAYYEQYF.

V usage is TRBV6-4 and J usage is TRBJ1-2; D remains unclear. V gave up 8 bases and J gave up 7 bases, with 14 bases separating them. CDR1 and CDR2 from the germline V gene are MRHNA and SNTAGT. The CDR3 spans 12 residues. CDR3 DNA: TGTGCCAGCTCGATGACGGTCCGTGGCTACACCTTC. Translation gives CASSMTVRGYTF.

The chain uses TRBV3-1 and TRBJ2-2; the D gene is possibly TRBD1 (6 bases). Between the trimmed V and J ends, which lost 5 bases and 5 bases, there was a span of 18 bases. Germline V lookup: CDR1 LGHDT, CDR2 YNNKEL (reference sequence). The CDR3 runs to 16 residues. The CDR3 region has the DNA TGTGCCAGCAGCTCCACACAGGGAAGTGGAACCGGGGAGCTGTTTTTT. Protein sequence: CASSSTQGSGTGELFF.

Many counts were recorded for this clonotype. The V gene is TRBV30, the J gene TRBJ1-5; D gene uncertain. The CDR3 length is 15 residues. The V gene lost 1 base and the J gene lost 0 bases, with 10 bases spanning the gap. CDR1 and CDR2 from the germline V gene are GTSNPN and SVGIG (reference sequence). CDR3 coding DNA: TGTGCCTGGAGTGATCCAGAGAATAGCAATCAGCCCCAGCATTTT. Its protein product is CAWSDPENSNQPQHF.

This clonotype was counted only a few times. The chain employs TRBV6-1 and TRBJ2-5; 9 positions agree with TRBD1. The length of the CDR3 is 16 residues. Germline V gives CDR1 MNHNS, CDR2 SASEGT. Germline trimming cut 0 bases from V and 5 bases from J; bases unmatched to any gene: 7. The CDR3 is CASSEAGTGFLETQYF. CDR3 in DNA: TGTGCCAGCAGTGAAGCCGGGACAGGGTTTTTGGAGACCCAGTACTTC.

The J gene is TRBJ1-4, the V gene TRBV18; maybe TRBD1 (6 bases). Per germline, CDR1 KGHSH and CDR2 LQKENI. The germline V and J ends were trimmed by 0 bases and 5 bases, with 10 bases remaining between them. The CDR3 has 15 amino acids. The CDR3 here is CASSPPGARNEKLFF. The CDR3 nucleotides are TGTGCCAGCTCACCACCGGGGGCGAGAAATGAAAAACTGTTTTTT.